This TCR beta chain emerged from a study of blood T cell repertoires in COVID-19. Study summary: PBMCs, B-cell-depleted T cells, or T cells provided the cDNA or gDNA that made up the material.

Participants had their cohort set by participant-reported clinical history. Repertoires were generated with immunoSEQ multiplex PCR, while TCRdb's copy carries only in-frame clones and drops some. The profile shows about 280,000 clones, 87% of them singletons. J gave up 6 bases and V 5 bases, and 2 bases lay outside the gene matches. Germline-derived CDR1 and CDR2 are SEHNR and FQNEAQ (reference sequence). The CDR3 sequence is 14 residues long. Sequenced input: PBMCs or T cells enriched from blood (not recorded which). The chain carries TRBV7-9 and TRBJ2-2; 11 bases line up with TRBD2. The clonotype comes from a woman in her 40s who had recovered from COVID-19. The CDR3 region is CASSLGLAAGELFF. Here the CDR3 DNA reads TGTGCCAGCAGCCTGGGACTAGCGGCCGGGGAGCTGTTTTTT.